This T cell receptor beta chain was found in a study of cytomegalovirus exposure and HLA in healthy donors. Study-level findings and limits: A few CMV-associated chains were confirmed in vitro to be specific for CMV antigens.

A remark on this clone: The antigen is not known.

Profiled with immunoSEQ multiplex PCR; TCRdb holds only in-frame clones, not every one. The sample shows roughly 100,000 clones, about 95% of them seen only once. The donors were members of the validation cohort, which comprised roughly 130 subjects and was separate from the first cohort of roughly 700 subjects. The CDR3 contains 13 residues. In germline, CDR1 is MGHDK, CDR2 SYGVNS. Between the trimmed V and J ends, which lost 1 base and 5 bases, there was a span of 9 bases. The gene calls are TRBV25-1 and TRBJ2-7, with a tentative D call TRBD1 (5 bases). The source is a woman in her late teens or twenties in good health and CMV-seronegative. The sequenced sample was PBMCs. This CDR3 is CASSEWGRDEQYF. CDR3 DNA: TGTGCCAGCAGTGAATGGGGCAGGGACGAGCAGTACTTC.